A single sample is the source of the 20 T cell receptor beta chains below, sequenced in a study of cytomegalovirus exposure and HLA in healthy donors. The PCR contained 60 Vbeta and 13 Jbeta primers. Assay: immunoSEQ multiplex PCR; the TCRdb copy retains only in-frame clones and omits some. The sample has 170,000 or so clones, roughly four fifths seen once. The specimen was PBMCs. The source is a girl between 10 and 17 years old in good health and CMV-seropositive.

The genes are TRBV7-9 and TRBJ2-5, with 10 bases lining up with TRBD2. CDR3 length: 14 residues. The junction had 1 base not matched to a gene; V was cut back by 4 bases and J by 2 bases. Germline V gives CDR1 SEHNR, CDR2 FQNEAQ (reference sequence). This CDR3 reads CASSSLAGQETQYF. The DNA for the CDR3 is TGTGCCAGCAGCTCACTAGCGGGGCAAGAGACCCAGTACTTC.

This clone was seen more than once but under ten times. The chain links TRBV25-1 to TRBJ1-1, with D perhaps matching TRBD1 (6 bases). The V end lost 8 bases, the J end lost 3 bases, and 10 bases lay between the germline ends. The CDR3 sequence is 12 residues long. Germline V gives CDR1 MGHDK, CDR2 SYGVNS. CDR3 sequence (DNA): TGTGCCAGCCCCCCAGGGGACACTGAAGCTTTCTTT. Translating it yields CASPPGDTEAFF.

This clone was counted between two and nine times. The CDR3 sequence is CASSEPGYNYGYTF. CDR3 bases: TGTGCCAGCAGTGAACCGGGTTATAACTATGGCTACACCTTC. The chain is built from TRBV6-1 and TRBJ1-2; D remains ambiguous. The CDR3 extends over 14 amino acids. Germline assignment: CDR1 MNHNS and CDR2 SASEGT. V gave up 2 bases and J gave up 1 base, with 8 bases separating them.

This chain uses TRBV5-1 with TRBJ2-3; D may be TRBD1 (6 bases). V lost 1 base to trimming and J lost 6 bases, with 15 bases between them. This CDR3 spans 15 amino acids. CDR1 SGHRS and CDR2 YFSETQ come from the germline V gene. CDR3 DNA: TGCGCCAGCAGCTTGCCGGACACCACAGGGGATACGCAGTATTTT. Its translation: CASSLPDTTGDTQYF. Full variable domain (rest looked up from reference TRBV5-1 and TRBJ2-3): KAGVTQTPRYLIKTRGQQVTLSCSPISGHRSVSWYQQTPGQGLQFLFEYFSETQRNKGNFPGRFSGRQFSNSRSEMNVSTLELGDSALYLCASSLPDTTGDTQYFGPGTRLTVL.

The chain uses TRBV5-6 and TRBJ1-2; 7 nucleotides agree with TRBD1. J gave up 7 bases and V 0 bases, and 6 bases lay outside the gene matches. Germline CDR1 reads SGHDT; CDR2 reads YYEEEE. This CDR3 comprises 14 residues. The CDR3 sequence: CASSLGRGKSGYTF. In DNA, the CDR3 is TGTGCCAGCAGCTTGGGCAGGGGGAAAAGTGGCTACACCTTC.

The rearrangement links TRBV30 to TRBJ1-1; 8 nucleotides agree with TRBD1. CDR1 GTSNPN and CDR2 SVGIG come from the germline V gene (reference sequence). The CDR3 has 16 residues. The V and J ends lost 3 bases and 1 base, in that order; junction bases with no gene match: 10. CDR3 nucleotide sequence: TGTGCCTGGAGAGGGTTCACCGGGACAGGGAACACTGAAGCTTTCTTT. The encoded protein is CAWRGFTGTGNTEAFF.

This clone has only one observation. CDR3: CAWSPREGYTF. The CDR3 coding sequence is TGTGCCTGGTCCCCGAGGGAAGGCTACACCTTC. This chain joins TRBV30 and TRBJ1-2; D is unclear. The CDR3 contains 11 residues. Trimming pared 5 bases from V and 8 bases from J, leaving 12 bases between. Germline V gene sequence: CDR1 GTSNPN, CDR2 SVGIG (reference sequence). Combining the CDR3 with reference TRBV30 and TRBJ1-2 gives the whole variable domain SQTIHQWPATLVQPVGSPLSLECTVEGTSNPNLYWYRQAAGRGLQLLFYSVGIGQISSEVPQNLSASRPQDRQFILSSKKLLLSDSGFYLCAWSPREGYTFGSGTRLTVV.

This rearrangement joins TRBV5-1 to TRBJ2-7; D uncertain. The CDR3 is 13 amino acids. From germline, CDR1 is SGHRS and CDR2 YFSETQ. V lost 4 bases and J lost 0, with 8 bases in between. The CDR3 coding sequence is TGCGCCAGCAGCCAGGATGGCTCCTACGAGCAGTACTTC. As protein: CASSQDGSYEQYF.

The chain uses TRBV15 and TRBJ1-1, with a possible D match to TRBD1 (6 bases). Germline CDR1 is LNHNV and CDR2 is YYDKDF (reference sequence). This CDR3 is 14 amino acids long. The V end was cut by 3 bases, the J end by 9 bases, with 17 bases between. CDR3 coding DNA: TGTGCCACCAGCAGGCCCGGGACAAGTACGAAAGCTTTCTTT. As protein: CATSRPGTSTKAFF.

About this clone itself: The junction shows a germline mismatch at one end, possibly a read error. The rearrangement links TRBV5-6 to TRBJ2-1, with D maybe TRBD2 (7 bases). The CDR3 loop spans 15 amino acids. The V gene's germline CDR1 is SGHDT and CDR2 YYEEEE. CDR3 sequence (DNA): TGTGCCAGCAACTTGGGGGGGGGCGCCTACAATGAGCAGTTCTTC. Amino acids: CASNLGGGAYNEQFF.

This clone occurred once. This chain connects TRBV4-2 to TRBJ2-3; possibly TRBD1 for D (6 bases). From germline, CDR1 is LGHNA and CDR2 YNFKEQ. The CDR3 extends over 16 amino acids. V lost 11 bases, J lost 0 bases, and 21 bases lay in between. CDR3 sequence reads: CASNEGDTPSTDTQYF. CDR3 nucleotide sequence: TGTGCCTCGAACGAGGGGGACACACCTAGCACAGATACGCAGTATTTT.

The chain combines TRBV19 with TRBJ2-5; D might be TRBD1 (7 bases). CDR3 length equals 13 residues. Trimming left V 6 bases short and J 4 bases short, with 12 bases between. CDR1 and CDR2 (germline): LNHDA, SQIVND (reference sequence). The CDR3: CASSVQGGETQYF. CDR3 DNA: TGTGCCAGTAGCGTGCAGGGGGGAGAGACCCAGTACTTC.

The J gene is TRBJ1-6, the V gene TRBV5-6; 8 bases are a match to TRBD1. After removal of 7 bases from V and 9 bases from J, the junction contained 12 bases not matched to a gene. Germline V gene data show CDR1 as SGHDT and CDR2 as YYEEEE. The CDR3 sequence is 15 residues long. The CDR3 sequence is CASASGTGSASPLHF. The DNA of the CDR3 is TGTGCCAGCGCTTCCGGGACAGGATCTGCTTCACCCCTCCACTTT.

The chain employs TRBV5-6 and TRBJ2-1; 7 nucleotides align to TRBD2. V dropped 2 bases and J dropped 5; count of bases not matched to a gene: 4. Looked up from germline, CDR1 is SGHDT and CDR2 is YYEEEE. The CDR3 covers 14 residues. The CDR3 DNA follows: TGTGCCAGCAGCTTTGATGGGGGGGACAATGAGCAGTTCTTC. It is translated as CASSFDGGDNEQFF.

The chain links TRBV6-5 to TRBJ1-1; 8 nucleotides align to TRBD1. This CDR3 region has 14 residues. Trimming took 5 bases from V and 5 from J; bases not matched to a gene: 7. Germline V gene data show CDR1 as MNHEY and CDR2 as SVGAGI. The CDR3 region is CASSVTGEGTEAFF. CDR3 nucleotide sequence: TGTGCCAGCAGTGTGACAGGGGAAGGGACTGAAGCTTTCTTT.

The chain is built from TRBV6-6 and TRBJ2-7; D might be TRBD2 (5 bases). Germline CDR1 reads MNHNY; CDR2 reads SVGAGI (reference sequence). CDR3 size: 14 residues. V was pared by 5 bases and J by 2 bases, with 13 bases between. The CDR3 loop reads CASSLEAQTYEQYF. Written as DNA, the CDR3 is TGTGCCAGCAGTCTGGAGGCACAGACCTACGAGCAGTACTTC.

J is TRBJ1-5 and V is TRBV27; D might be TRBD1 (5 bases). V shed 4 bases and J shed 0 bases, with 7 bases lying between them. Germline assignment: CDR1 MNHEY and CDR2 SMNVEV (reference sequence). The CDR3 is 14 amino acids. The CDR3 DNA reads TGTGCCAGCAGTTCAGGGTTTAGCAATCAGCCCCAGCATTTT. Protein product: CASSSGFSNQPQHF.

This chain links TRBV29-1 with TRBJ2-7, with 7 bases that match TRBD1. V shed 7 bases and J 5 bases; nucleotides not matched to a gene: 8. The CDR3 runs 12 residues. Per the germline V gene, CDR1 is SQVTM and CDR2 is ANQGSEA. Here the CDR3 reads CSAVGQFDEQYF. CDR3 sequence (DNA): TGCAGCGCCGTGGGACAGTTCGACGAGCAGTACTTC.

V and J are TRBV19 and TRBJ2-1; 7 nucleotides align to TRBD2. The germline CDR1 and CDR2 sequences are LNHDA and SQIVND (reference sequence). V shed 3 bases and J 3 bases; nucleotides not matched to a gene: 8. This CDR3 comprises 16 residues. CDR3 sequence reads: CASSMFFTGGYNEQFF. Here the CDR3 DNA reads TGTGCCAGTAGTATGTTTTTTACGGGGGGCTACAATGAGCAGTTCTTC.

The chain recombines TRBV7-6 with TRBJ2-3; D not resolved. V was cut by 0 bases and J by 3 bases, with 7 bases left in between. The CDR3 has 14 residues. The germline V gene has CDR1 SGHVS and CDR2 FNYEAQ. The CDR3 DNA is TGTGCCAGCAGCTTAGCCCCGGAGACAGATACGCAGTATTTT. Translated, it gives CASSLAPETDTQYF. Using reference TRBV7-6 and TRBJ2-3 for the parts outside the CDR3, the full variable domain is GAGVSQSPRYKVTKRGQDVALRCDPISGHVSLYWYRQALGQGPEFLTYFNYEAQQDKSGLPNDRFSAERPEGSISTLTIQRTEQRDSAMYRCASSLAPETDTQYFGPGTRLTVL.